This T cell receptor (beta chain) came from a study of blood T cell repertoires in COVID-19. Turning to the study itself: The United States, Italy and Spain provided the acute and convalescent COVID-19 samples. T cells, B-cell-depleted T cells, or PBMCs supplied cDNA or gDNA.

Original data processing: Amplified reference gene primers provided the basis for estimating nucleated cell counts. Libraries were prepared by immunoSEQ multiplex PCR; TCRdb keeps only in-frame clonotypes and omits some of them. That table gives V, J and clone size, and the DNA gave D and trimming. The top ten clones hold 5.5% to 8% of a sample with a few hundred thousand clones, 80% to 90% of them seen once. Patients of the Seattle cohort, enrolled during active infection, were followed longitudinally. Trimming at V came to 7 bases and at J to 8 bases, leaving 7 bases not matched to a gene. CDR3 length equals 11 residues. Germline-derived CDR1 and CDR2 are SQVTM and ANQGSEA.

This clonotype was obtained from a woman in her 50s with COVID-19, enrolled during active disease. The sequencing input was peripheral blood. This sequence joins TRBV29-1 and TRBJ1-2; 7 nucleotides line up with TRBD1. CDR3 nucleotides: TGCAGCGATCGGGACAGAGGGGGCTACACCTTC. Translation: CSDRDRGGYTF.